This T cell receptor (beta chain) was found in a study of cytomegalovirus exposure and HLA in healthy donors. Study in general: As released early, the data held about 85 million unique TCRs from HLA-typed donors. Genotyping of under 500 donors showed that around 86% belonged to the Caucasian-associated ancestry cluster. The study, taken as a whole, reports: The study labeled about 160 TCR beta chains cytomegalovirus-associated.

The PCR had 60 Vbeta and 13 Jbeta primers. Generated by immunoSEQ multiplex PCR, the TCRdb table keeps only in-frame clones and is missing some. Its table lists 200,000 to 250,000 clones. Every donor was a healthy person donating bone marrow. CDR1 and CDR2 from the germline V gene are SGHTA and FQGNSA. J lost 3 bases, V lost 2 bases, and 6 bases had no gene match. This CDR3 spans 15 amino acids. Worth noting for this clone: Its antigen is unidentified.

The rearrangement links TRBV7-2 to TRBJ2-7; 8 bases line up with TRBD2. This TCR was sampled from a woman aged 30 to 39 in good health and CMV-seropositive. Sequencing was performed on PBMCs. The CDR3 is CASSLSRTSNYEQYF. The DNA of the CDR3 is TGTGCCAGCAGCTTATCCCGGACTAGCAACTACGAGCAGTACTTC.